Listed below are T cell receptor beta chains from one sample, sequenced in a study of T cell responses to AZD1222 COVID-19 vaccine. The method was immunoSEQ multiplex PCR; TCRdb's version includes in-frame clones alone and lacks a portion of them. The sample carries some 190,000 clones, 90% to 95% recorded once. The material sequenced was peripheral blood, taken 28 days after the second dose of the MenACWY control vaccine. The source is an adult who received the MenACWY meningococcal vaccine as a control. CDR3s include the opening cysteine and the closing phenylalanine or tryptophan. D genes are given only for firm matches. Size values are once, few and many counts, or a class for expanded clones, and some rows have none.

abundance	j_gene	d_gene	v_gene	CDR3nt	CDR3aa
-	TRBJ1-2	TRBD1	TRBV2	TGTGCCAGCAGTGGACAGGGACTCCACTATGGCTACACCTTC	CASSGQGLHYGYTF
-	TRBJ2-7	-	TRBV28	TGTGCCAGCAGTTTAGGACTCGACTCCTACGAGCAGTACTTC	CASSLGLDSYEQYF
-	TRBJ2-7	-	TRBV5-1	TGCGCCAGCAGCTTGAGTGGAAATGCCTACGAGCAGTACTTC	CASSLSGNAYEQYF
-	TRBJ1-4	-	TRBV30	TGTGCCTGGAGTGTCCCCATGACAACTCCCAATGAAAAACTGTTTTTT	CAWSVPMTTPNEKLFF
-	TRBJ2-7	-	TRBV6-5	TGTGCCAGCAGTTACTCCTCCGCCTACGAGCAGTACTTC	CASSYSSAYEQYF
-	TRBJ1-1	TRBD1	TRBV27	TGTGCCAGCAGAAGGGACAGGGCGCCCACTGAAGCTTTCTTT	CASRRDRAPTEAFF
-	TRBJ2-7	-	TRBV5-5	TGTGCCAGCAGCCAATCCTACGAGCAGTACTTC	CASSQSYEQYF
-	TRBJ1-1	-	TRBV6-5	TGTGCCAGCAGACAGGGTTTGAACACTGAAGCTTTCTTT	CASRQGLNTEAFF
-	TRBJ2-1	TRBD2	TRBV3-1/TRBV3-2	TGTGCCAGCAGCCAAGGACTAGCGGGAGTGGTTGGCAATGAGCAGTTCTTC	CASSQGLAGVVGNEQFF
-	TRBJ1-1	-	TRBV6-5	TGTGCCAGCAGTTACGGGGGGGGCAGGAACACTGAAGCTTTCTTT	CASSYGGGRNTEAFF
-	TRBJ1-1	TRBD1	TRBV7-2	TGTGCCAGCAGCAGACCAGGGGGGTTGGGCACTGAAGCTTTCTTT	CASSRPGGLGTEAFF
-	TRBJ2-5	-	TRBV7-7	TGTGCCAGCAGCTTACGCACGGGGCATGCGGAGACCCAGTACTTC	CASSLRTGHAETQYF
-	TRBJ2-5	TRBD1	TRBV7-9	TGTGCCAGCAGCTTATTGGGACAGGGATCCAGGGAGACCCAGTACTTC	CASSLLGQGSRETQYF
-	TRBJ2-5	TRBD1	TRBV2	TGTGCCAGCGGACAGGGAAAAGAGACCCAGTACTTC	CASGQGKETQYF
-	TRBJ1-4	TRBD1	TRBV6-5	TGTGCCAGCAGTTACGGCGGGACAGGGGGGGAAAAACTGTTTTTT	CASSYGGTGGEKLFF
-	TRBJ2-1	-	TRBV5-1	TGCGCCAGCAGCTTGCCCGGGACCTCCTCATCGGCAGCAGTCAATGAGCAGTTCTTC	CASSLPGTSSSAAVNEQFF
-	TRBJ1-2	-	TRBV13	TGTGCCAGCAGCTTAGGGGGGCACGGAGGCTACACCTTC	CASSLGGHGGYTF
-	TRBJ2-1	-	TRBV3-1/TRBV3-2	TGTGCCAGCAGCCAAGTGGACGAGGGGGATGAGCAGTTCTTC	CASSQVDEGDEQFF
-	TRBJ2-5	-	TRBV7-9	TGTGCCAGCAGCTTAGCCGCAGGGGTCATTCAAGAGACCCAGTACTTC	CASSLAAGVIQETQYF
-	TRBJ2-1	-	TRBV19	TGTGCCAGCCGGATTTCGGTAGGCTCCTACAATGAGCAGTTCTTC	CASRISVGSYNEQFF
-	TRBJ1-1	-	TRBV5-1	TGCGCCAGCAGCCCCGGCGGGGCAGCGAACACTGAAGCTTTCTTT	CASSPGGAANTEAFF
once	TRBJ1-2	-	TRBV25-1	TGTGCCAGCAGTTCGACAGGAACTTTCGGCTACACCTTC	CASSSTGTFGYTF
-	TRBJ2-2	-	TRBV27	TGTGCCAGCAGGTTGACTAGTAAAGGGACCGGGGAGCTGTTTTTT	CASRLTSKGTGELFF
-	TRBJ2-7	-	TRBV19	TGTGCCGGGGGGAGTCCTCGGGGTTACGAGCAGTACTTC	CAGGSPRGYEQYF
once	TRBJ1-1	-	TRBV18	TGTGCCAGCTCACCACCCTCCCAGCCGAACACTGAAGCTTTCTTT	CASSPPSQPNTEAFF
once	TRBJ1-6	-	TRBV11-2	TGTGCCAGCAGCTTAGGGCAGATCTATAATTCACCCCTCCACTTT	CASSLGQIYNSPLHF
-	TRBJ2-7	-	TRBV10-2	TGCGCCAGCGGCCAAAACCTGAGGGGCGAGCAGTACTTC	CASGQNLRGEQYF
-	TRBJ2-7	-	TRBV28	TGTGCCAGCAGTTTGTCTTTCTACGAGCAGTACTTC	CASSLSFYEQYF
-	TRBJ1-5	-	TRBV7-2	TGTGCCAGCAGACACCTTGGGGGCGATCAGCCCCAGCATTTT	CASRHLGGDQPQHF
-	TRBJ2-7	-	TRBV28	TGTGCCAGCAGCCTGACCGGGACAAGTTACTCTTACGAGCAGTACTTC	CASSLTGTSYSYEQYF
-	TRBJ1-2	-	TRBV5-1	TGCGCCAGCAGCTTACAGGGCGAGCAGGGCCCCTATGGCTACACCTTC	CASSLQGEQGPYGYTF
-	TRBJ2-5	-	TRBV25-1	TGTGCCAGCAGTGGTGTGAGAGACCAAGAGACCCAGTACTTC	CASSGVRDQETQYF
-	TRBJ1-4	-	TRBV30	TGTGCTGGGGGGTCAACTAATGAAAAACTGTTTTTT	CAGGSTNEKLFF
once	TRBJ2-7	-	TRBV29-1	TGCAGCGTTGGACAGGATCCTGTTAGGCAGTACTTC	CSVGQDPVRQYF
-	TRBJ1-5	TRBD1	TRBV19	TGTGCCAGTACAGGGGGGAAAAGTTATAGCAATCAGCCCCAGCATTTT	CASTGGKSYSNQPQHF
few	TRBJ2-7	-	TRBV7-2	TGTGCCAGCAAGGTAGTGGGGTCCCACGAGCAGTACTTC	CASKVVGSHEQYF
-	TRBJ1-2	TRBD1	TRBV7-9	TGTGCCAGCAGCTTAGCACCGGGACAGTGGGATGGCTACACCTTC	CASSLAPGQWDGYTF
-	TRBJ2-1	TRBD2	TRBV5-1	TGCGCCAGCAGCTTGGAACTAGCGTTGGGTGAGCAGTTCTTC	CASSLELALGEQFF
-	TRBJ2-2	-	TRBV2	TGTGCCAGCAGTGTTGGTGTCGGATCAGGGAAAGTTGCCGGGGAGCTGTTTTTT	CASSVGVGSGKVAGELFF
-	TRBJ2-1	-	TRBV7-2	TGTGCCAGCAGCTTAACTGACGGGAGTTACAATGAGCAGTTCTTC	CASSLTDGSYNEQFF
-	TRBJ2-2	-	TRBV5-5	TGTGCCAGCAGCTTGCGAGGAGACGGGGTCGGGGAGCTGTTTTTT	CASSLRGDGVGELFF
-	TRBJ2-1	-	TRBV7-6	TGTGCCAGCAGTTCGGGCGGGCCGAATGAGCAGTTCTTC	CASSSGGPNEQFF
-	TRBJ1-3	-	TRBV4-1	TGCGCCAGCAGCCCTGGGACCCCAGGGGGAAACACCATATATTTT	CASSPGTPGGNTIYF
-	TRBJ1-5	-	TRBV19	TGTGCCAGTAGTCTCGACAGAAATCAGCCCCAGCATTTT	CASSLDRNQPQHF
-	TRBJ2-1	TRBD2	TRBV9	TGTGCCAGCAGCGTAGTTGGAGGGAGGGTCTCCAATGAGCAGTTCTTC	CASSVVGGRVSNEQFF
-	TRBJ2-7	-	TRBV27	TGTGCCAGCAGTCCAAACCCCGGGACCTACGAGCAGTACTTC	CASSPNPGTYEQYF
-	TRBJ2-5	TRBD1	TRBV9	TGTGCCAGCAGCGCAACAGGGGCGGAGACCCAGTACTTC	CASSATGAETQYF
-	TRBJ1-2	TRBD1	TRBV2	TGTGCCAGCAGGGACAGGGTCTATGGCTACACCTTC	CASRDRVYGYTF
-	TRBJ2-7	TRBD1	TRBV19	TGTGCCAGTAGTATCGGGACAGGATTCGGGGAGCAGTACTTC	CASSIGTGFGEQYF
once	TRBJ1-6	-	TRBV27	TGTGCCAGCACGGGGACCTCCTATAATTCACCCCTCCACTTT	CASTGTSYNSPLHF
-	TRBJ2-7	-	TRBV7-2	TGTGCCAGCAGCTTAGGGGATAGAGGCTCCTACGAGCAGTACTTC	CASSLGDRGSYEQYF
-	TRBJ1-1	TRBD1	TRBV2	TGTGCCAGCAGTGGACTCCGGGACAGGGGGGCGGGCACTGAAGCTTTCTTT	CASSGLRDRGAGTEAFF
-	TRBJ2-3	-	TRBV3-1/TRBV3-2	TGTGCCAGCAGCCCGGGACTTCCTCGGGATACGCAGTATTTT	CASSPGLPRDTQYF